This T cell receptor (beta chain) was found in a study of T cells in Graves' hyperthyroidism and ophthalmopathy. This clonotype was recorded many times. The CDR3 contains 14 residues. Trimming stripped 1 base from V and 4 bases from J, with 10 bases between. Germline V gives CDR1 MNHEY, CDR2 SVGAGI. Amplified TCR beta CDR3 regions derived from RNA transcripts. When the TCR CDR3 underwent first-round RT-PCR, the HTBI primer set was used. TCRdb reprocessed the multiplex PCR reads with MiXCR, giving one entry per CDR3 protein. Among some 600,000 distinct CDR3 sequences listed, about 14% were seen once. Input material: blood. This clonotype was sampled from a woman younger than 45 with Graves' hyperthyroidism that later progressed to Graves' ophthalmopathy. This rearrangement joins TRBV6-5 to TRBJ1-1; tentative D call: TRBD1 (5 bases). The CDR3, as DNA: TGTGCCAGCAGTTACTTAGACAGAGGCACTGAAGCTTTCTTT. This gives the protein CASSYLDRGTEAFF.